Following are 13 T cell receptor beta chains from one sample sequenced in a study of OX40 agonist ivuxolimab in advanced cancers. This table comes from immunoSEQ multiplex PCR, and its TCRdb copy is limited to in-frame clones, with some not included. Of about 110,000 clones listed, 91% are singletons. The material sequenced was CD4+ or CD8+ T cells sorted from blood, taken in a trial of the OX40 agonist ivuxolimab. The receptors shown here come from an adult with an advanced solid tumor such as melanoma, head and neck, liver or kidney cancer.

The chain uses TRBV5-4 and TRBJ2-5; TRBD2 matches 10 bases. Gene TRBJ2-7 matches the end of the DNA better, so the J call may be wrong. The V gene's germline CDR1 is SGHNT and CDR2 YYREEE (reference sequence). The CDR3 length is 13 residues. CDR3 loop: CASRLAGSYEQYF. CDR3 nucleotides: TGTGCCAGCAGACTAGCGGGGTCCTACGAGCAGTACTTC.

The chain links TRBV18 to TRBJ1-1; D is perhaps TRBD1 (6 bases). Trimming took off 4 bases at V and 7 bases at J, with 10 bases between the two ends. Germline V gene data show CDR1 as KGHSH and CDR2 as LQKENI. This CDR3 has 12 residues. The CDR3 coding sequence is TGTGCCAGCTCACTACAGGGACGTGAAGCTTTCTTT. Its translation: CASSLQGREAFF.

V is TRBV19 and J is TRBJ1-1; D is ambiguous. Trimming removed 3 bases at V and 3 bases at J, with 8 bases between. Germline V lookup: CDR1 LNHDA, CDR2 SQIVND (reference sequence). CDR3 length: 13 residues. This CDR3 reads CASSIYGYTEAFF. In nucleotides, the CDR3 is TGTGCCAGTAGTATTTATGGGTACACTGAAGCTTTCTTT. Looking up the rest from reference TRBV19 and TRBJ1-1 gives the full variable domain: DGGITQSPKYLFRKEGQNVTLSCEQNLNHDAMYWYRQDPGQGLRLIYYSQIVNDFQKGDIAEGYSVSREKKESFPLTVTSAQKNPTAFYLCASSIYGYTEAFFGQGTRLTVV.

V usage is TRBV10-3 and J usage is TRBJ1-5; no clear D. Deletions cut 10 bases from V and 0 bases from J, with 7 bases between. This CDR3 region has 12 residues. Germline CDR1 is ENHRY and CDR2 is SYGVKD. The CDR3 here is CASRDSNQPQHF. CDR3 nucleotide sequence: TGTGCCAGCCGAGATAGCAATCAGCCCCAGCATTTT.

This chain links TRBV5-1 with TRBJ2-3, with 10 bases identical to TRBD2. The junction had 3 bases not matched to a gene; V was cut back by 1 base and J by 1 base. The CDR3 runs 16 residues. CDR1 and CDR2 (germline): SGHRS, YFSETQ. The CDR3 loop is CASSLPGTSGTDTQYF. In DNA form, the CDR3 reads TGCGCCAGCAGCTTGCCCGGGACTAGCGGCACAGATACGCAGTATTTT. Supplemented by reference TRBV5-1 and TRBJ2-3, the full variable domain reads KAGVTQTPRYLIKTRGQQVTLSCSPISGHRSVSWYQQTPGQGLQFLFEYFSETQRNKGNFPGRFSGRQFSNSRSEMNVSTLELGDSALYLCASSLPGTSGTDTQYFGPGTRLTVL.

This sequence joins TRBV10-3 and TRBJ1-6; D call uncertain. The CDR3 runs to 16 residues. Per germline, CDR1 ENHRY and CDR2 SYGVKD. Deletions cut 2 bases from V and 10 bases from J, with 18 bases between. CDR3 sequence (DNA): TGTGCCATCAGTGAGCACGGGAAAGAGGGAAGATCACCCCTCCACTTT. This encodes CAISEHGKEGRSPLHF.

This CDR3 is CASSVGQPRLETQYF. The DNA for the CDR3 is TGTGCCAGCAGCGTAGGCCAGCCTAGGCTGGAGACCCAGTACTTC. The V gene is TRBV9, the J gene TRBJ2-5; no definite D call. Per germline, CDR1 SGDLS and CDR2 YYNGEE. V gave up 0 bases and J gave up 5 bases, with 14 bases separating them. The CDR3 contains 15 residues.

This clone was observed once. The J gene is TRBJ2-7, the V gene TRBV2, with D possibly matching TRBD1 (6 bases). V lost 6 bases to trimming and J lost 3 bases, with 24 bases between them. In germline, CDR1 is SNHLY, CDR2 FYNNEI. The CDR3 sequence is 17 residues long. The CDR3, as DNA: TGTGCCAGCAGCGCGTTTATAAACAGGGAACTCCACTACGAGCAGTACTTC. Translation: CASSAFINRELHYEQYF. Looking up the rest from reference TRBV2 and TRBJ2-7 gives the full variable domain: EPEVTQTPSHQVTQMGQEVILRCVPISNHLYFYWYRQILGQKVEFLVSFYNNEISEKSEIFDDQFSVERPDGSNFTLKIRSTKLEDSAMYFCASSAFINRELHYEQYFGPGTRLTVT.

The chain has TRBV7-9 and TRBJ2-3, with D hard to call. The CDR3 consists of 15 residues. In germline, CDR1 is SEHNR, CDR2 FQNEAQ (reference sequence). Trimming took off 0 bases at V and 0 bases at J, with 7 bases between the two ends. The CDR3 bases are TGTGCCAGCAGCTTAGCCCAGTCTAGCACAGATACGCAGTATTTT. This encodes CASSLAQSSTDTQYF.

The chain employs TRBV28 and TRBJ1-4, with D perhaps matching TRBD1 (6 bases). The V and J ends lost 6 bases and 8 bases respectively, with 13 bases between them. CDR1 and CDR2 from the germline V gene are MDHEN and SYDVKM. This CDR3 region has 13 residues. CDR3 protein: CASRVGQNEKLFF. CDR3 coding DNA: TGTGCCAGCAGGGTAGGACAGAACGAAAAACTGTTTTTT.

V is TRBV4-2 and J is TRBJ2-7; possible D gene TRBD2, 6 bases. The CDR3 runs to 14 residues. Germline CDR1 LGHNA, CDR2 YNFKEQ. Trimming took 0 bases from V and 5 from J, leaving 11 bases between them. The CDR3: CASSQDRGLDEQYF. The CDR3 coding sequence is TGTGCCAGCAGCCAAGATAGGGGACTTGACGAGCAGTACTTC.

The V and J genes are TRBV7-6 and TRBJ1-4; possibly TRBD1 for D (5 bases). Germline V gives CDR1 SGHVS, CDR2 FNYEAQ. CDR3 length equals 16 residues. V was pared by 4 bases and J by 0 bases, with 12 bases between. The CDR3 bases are TGTGCCAGCAGCTCCCTAACAGGTGCAACTAATGAAAAACTGTTTTTT. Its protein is CASSSLTGATNEKLFF.

The CDR3 coding sequence is TGTGCCAGCAGCTCAGACAGGGTTCGAGGGGCTTTCTTT. This sequence encodes CASSSDRVRGAFF. This chain uses TRBV7-9 with TRBJ1-1; 7 bases are a match to TRBD1. The CDR3 length is 13 residues. Germline V CDR1 and CDR2: SEHNR, FQNEAQ (reference sequence). J gave up 11 bases and V 4 bases, and 10 bases lay outside the gene matches.